These 3 T cell receptor beta chains share one sample of origin, sequenced in a study of CD8 T cells in Susac syndrome. Reverse transcription of about 0.45 to 1 ug RNA used random hexamers. TCRdb re-analysed the immunoSEQ multiplex PCR reads in MiXCR, keeping a single row per CDR3 protein. The data contain fewer than 150,000 distinct CDR3 sequences, under 95% of them singletons. Sequencing used CD8+ T cells from PBMCs. These TCRs come from a human donor with multiple sclerosis.

This rearrangement joins TRBV14 to TRBJ2-7; the D is unclear. With 3 bases removed from V and 5 bases from J, the gap between germline ends came to 11 bases. This CDR3 contains 13 residues. Germline V CDR1 and CDR2: SGHDN, FVKESK. The CDR3 sequence: CASSQILLDEQYF. The CDR3 nucleotides are TGTGCCAGCAGCCAGATCCTTTTGGACGAGCAGTACTTC.

The gene calls are TRBV25-1 and TRBJ1-1; D is ambiguous. V lost 6 bases and J lost 7, with 9 bases in between. CDR1 MGHDK and CDR2 SYGVNS come from the germline V gene. The CDR3 extends over 11 amino acids. The CDR3 here is CASSPGVEAFF. DNA of the CDR3: TGTGCCAGCAGCCCAGGAGTTGAAGCTTTCTTT.

The genes are TRBV28 and TRBJ1-2, with D perhaps TRBD1 (5 bases). CDR1 MDHEN and CDR2 SYDVKM come from the germline V gene. The V and J ends lost 3 bases and 1 base respectively, with 9 bases between them. This CDR3 is 14 amino acids long. CDR3 bases: TGTGCCAGCAGTTTCCGCAGGGTTAACTATGGCTACACCTTC. Translating it yields CASSFRRVNYGYTF.